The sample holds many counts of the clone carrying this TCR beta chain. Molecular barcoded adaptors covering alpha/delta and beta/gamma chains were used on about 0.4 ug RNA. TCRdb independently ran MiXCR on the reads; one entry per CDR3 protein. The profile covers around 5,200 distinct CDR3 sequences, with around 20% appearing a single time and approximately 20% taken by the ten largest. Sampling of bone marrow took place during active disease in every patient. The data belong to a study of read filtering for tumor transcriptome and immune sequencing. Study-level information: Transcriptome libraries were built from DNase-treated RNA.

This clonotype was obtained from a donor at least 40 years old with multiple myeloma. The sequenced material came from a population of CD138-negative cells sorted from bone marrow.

CDR3 in amino acids: CASRGGRGYEQYF. The CDR3 DNA is TGTGCCAGCCGAGGTGGCAGGGGTTACGAGCAGTACTTC. The chain combines TRBV18 with TRBJ2-7; TRBD1 might be the D (6 bases). CDR1 is KGHSH, CDR2 LQKENI, per germline. The CDR3 contains 13 residues. Trimming took off 8 bases at V and 4 bases at J, with 15 bases between the two ends.